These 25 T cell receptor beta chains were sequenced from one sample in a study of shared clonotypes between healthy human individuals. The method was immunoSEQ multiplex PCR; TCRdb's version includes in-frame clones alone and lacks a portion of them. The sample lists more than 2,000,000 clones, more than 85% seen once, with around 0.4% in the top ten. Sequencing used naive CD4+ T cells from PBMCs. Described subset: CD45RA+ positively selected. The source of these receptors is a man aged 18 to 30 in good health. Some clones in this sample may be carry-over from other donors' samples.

DNA of the CDR3: TGTGCCAGCAGCGCCGCGACAGACTACGAGCAGTACTTC. Protein: CASSAATDYEQYF. The chain couples TRBV7-9 to TRBJ2-7; a weak D match, TRBD1 (5 bases). There are 13 residues in the CDR3. From germline, CDR1 is SEHNR and CDR2 FQNEAQ (reference sequence). The V end lost 5 bases, the J end lost 3 bases, and 11 bases lay between the germline ends.

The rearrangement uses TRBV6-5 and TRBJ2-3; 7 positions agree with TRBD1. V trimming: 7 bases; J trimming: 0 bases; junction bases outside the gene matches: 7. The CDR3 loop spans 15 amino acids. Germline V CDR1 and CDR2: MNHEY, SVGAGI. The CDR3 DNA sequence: TGTGCCAGCACGAGGGGACAGTTAAGCACAGATACGCAGTATTTT. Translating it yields CASTRGQLSTDTQYF.

This CDR3 reads CASSFWDSLTDTQYF. CDR3 sequence (DNA): TGTGCCAGCAGTTTCTGGGACAGCTTAACAGATACGCAGTATTTT. The chain is built from TRBV28 and TRBJ2-3; 7 nucleotides line up with TRBD1. The CDR3 length is 15 residues. After removal of 3 bases from V and 3 bases from J, the junction contained 6 bases not matched to a gene. Germline V CDR1 and CDR2: MDHEN, SYDVKM.

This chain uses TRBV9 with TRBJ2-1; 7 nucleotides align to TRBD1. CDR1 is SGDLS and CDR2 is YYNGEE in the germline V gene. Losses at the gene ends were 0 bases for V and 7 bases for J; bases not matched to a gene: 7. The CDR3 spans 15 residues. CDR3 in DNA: TGTGCCAGCAGCGTAGCCCCGGGACAGTCTAATGAGCAGTTCTTC. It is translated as CASSVAPGQSNEQFF.

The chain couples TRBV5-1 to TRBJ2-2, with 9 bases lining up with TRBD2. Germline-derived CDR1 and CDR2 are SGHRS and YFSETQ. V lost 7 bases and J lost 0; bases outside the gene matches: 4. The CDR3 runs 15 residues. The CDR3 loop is CASRLAATNTGELFF. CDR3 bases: TGCGCCAGCCGACTAGCGGCCACGAACACCGGGGAGCTGTTTTTT. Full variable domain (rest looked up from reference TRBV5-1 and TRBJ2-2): KAGVTQTPRYLIKTRGQQVTLSCSPISGHRSVSWYQQTPGQGLQFLFEYFSETQRNKGNFPGRFSGRQFSNSRSEMNVSTLELGDSALYLCASRLAATNTGELFFGEGSRLTVL.

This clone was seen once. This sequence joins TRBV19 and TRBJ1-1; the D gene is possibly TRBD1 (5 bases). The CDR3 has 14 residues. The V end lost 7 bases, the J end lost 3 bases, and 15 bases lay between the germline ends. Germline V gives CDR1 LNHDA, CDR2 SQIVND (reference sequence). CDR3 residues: CASNLFKGDTEAFF. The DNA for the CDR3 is TGTGCCAGTAACCTATTCAAAGGGGACACTGAAGCTTTCTTT.

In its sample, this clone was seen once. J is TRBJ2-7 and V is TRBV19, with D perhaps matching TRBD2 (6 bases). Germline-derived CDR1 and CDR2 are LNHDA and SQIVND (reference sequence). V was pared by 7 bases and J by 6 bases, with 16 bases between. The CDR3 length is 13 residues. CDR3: CASNPGGTREQYF. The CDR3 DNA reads TGTGCCAGTAATCCTGGCGGGACCCGCGAGCAGTACTTC. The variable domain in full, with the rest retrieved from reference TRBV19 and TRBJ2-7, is DGGITQSPKYLFRKEGQNVTLSCEQNLNHDAMYWYRQDPGQGLRLIYYSQIVNDFQKGDIAEGYSVSREKKESFPLTVTSAQKNPTAFYLCASNPGGTREQYFGPGTRLTVT.

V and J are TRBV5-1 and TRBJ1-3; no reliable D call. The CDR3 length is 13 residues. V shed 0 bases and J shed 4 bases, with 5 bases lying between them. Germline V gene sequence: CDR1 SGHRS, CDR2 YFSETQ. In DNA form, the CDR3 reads TGCGCCAGCAGCTTGGCCATCGGAAACACCATATATTTT. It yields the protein CASSLAIGNTIYF.

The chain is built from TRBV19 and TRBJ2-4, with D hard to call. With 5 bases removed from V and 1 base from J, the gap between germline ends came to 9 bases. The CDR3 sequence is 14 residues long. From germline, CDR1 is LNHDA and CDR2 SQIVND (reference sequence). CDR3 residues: CASSLLGAKNIQYF. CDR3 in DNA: TGTGCCAGTAGTCTGCTTGGGGCCAAAAACATTCAGTACTTC.

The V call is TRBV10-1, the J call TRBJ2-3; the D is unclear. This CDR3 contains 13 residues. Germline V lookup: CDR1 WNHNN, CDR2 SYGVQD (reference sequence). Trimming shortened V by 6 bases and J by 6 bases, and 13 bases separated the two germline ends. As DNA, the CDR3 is TGCGCCAGCAGCTCCGGCTCCCGGGATACGCAGTATTTT. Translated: CASSSGSRDTQYF.

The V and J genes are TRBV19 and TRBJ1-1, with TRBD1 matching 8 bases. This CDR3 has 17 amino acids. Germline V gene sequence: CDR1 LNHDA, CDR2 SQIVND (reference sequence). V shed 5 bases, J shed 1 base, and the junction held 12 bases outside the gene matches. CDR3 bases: TGTGCCAGTAGTCGGGACAGGACTTGGTTTGAGAACACTGAAGCTTTCTTT. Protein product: CASSRDRTWFENTEAFF.

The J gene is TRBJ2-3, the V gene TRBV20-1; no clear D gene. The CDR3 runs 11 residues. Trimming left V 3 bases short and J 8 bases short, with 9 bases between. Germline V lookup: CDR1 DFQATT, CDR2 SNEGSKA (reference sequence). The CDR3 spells CSASRPGTQYF. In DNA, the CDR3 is TGCAGTGCTAGCCGCCCGGGTACGCAGTATTTT.

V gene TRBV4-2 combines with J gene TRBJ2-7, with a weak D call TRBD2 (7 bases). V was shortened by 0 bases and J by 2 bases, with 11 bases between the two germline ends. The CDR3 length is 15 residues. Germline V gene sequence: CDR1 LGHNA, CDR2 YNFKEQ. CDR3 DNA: TGTGCCAGCAGCCAAGAGAGGGAGGGGGCCTACGAGCAGTACTTC. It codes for CASSQEREGAYEQYF.

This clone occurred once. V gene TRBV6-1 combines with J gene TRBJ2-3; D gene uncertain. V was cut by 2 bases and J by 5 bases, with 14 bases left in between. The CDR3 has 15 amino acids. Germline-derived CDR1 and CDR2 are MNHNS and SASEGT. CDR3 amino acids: CASSEWYRVEDTQYF. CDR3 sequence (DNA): TGTGCCAGCAGTGAATGGTATAGGGTCGAAGATACGCAGTATTTT.

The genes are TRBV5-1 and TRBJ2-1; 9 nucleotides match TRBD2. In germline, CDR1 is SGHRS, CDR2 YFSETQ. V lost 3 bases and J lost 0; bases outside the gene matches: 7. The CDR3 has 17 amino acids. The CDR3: CASSSAPSGVSYNEQFF. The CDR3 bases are TGCGCCAGCAGCTCAGCCCCTAGCGGGGTCTCCTACAATGAGCAGTTCTTC.

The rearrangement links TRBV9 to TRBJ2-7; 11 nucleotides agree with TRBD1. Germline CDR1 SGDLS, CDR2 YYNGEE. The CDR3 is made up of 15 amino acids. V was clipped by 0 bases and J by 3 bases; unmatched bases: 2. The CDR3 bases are TGTGCCAGCAGCGTAGAGGGGACAGGGGGCTACGAGCAGTACTTC. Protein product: CASSVEGTGGYEQYF. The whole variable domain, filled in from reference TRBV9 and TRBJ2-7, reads DSGVTQTPKHLITATGQRVTLRCSPRSGDLSVYWYQQSLDQGLQFLIQYYNGEERAKGNILERFSAQQFPDLHSELNLSSLELGDSALYFCASSVEGTGGYEQYFGPGTRLTVT.

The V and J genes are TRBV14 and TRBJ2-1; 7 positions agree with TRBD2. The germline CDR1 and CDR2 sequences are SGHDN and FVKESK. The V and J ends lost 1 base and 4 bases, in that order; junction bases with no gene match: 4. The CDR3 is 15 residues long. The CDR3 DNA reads TGTGCCAGCAGCCAAGGGGCGGGAGCTTACAATGAGCAGTTCTTC. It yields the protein CASSQGAGAYNEQFF.

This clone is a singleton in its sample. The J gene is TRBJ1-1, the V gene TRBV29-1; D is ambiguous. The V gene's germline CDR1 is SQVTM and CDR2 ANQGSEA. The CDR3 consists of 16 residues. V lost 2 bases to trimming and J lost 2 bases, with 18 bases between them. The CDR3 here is CSVEIGPLRDNTEAFF. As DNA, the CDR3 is TGCAGCGTTGAAATCGGCCCGTTGAGAGACAACACTGAAGCTTTCTTT.

Here the CDR3 reads CASSPLAHTGELFF. CDR3 nucleotides: TGTGCCAGCAGTCCACTAGCTCACACCGGGGAGCTGTTTTTT. The gene calls are TRBV11-3 and TRBJ2-2; TRBD2 is a possible D gene (6 bases). The germline V and J ends were trimmed by 6 bases and 3 bases, with 11 bases remaining between them. This CDR3 has 14 residues. The germline CDR1 and CDR2 sequences are SGHNT and YENEEA.

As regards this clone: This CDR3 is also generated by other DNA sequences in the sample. CDR3 DNA: TGTGCCAGCAGCCTCGGTAGCGAGCAGTACTTC. Amino acids: CASSLGSEQYF. The gene calls are TRBV6-5 and TRBJ2-7; unclear D gene. This CDR3 spans 11 amino acids. V gave up 6 bases and J gave up 6 bases, with 9 bases separating them. Germline-derived CDR1 and CDR2 are MNHEY and SVGAGI.

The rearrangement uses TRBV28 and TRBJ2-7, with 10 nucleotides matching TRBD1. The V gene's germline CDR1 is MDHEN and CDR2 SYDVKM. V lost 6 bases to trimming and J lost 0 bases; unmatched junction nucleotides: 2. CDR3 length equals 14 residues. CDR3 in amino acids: CASSGQGGSYEQYF. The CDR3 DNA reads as TGTGCCAGCAGCGGACAGGGGGGCTCCTACGAGCAGTACTTC.

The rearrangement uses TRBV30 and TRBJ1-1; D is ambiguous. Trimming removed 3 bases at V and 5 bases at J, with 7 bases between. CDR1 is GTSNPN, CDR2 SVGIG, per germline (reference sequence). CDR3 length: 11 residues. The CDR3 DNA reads TGTGCCTGGAGGGTCGGGACTGAAGCTTTCTTT. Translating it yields CAWRVGTEAFF. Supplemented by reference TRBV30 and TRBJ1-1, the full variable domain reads SQTIHQWPATLVQPVGSPLSLECTVEGTSNPNLYWYRQAAGRGLQLLFYSVGIGQISSEVPQNLSASRPQDRQFILSSKKLLLSDSGFYLCAWRVGTEAFFGQGTRLTVV.

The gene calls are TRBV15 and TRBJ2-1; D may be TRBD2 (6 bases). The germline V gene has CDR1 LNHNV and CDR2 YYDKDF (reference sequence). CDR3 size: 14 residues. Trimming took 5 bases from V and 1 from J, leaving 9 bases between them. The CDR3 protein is CATSPGGSYNEQFF. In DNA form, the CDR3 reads TGTGCCACCAGCCCCGGGGGTTCCTACAATGAGCAGTTCTTC. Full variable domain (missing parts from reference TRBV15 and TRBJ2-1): DAMVIQNPRYQVTQFGKPVTLSCSQTLNHNVMYWYQQKSSQAPKLLFHYYDKDFNNEADTPDNFQSRRPNTSFCFLDIRSPGLGDTAMYLCATSPGGSYNEQFFGPGTRLTVL.

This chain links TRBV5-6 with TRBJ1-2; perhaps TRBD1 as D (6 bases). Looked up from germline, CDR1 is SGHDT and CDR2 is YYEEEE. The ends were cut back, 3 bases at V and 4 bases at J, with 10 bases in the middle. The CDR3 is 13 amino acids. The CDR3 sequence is CASSYTGTYGYTF. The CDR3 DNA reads TGTGCCAGCAGCTATACAGGGACCTATGGCTACACCTTC. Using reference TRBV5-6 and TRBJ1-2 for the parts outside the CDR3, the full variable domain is DAGVTQSPTHLIKTRGQQVTLRCSPKSGHDTVSWYQQALGQGPQFIFQYYEEEERQRGNFPDRFSGHQFPNYSSELNVNALLLGDSALYLCASSYTGTYGYTFGSGTRLTVV.

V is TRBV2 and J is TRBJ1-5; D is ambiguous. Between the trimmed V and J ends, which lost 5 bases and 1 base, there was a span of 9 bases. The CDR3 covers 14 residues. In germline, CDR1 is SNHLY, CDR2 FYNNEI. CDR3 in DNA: TGTGCCAGCAGTCTCGGGAAAAGCAATCAGCCCCAGCATTTT. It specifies CASSLGKSNQPQHF. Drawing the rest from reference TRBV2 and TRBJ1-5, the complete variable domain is EPEVTQTPSHQVTQMGQEVILRCVPISNHLYFYWYRQILGQKVEFLVSFYNNEISEKSEIFDDQFSVERPDGSNFTLKIRSTKLEDSAMYFCASSLGKSNQPQHFGDGTRLSIL.